This passage covers 2 T cell receptor beta chains from one sample sequenced in a study of human T cells and chemical hapten exposure. Time point: patch test 2, 6 weeks after DPC sensitization. Specified treatment: therapeutic diphenylcyclopropenone sensitization with weekly scalp DPC. TCRdb ran MiXCR on the RACE reads and lists one entry per CDR3 protein. The sample lists approximately 40,000 distinct CDR3 sequences, approximately 3.3% occurring once. The sample in question was whole blood, obtained in connection with sensitization to the hapten diphenylcyclopropenone (DPC). These receptors were collected from a man aged 35-49 years with alopecia areata. Some clones in this sample may be carry-over from other donors' samples.

The rearrangement links TRBV6-5 to TRBJ1-6; D is undetermined. The CDR3 runs to 15 residues. Trimming removed 0 bases from V and 5 bases from J, with 8 bases in between. CDR1 and CDR2 (germline): MNHEY, SVGAGI. CDR3 residues: CASSYSGLHNSPLHF. DNA for the CDR3: TGTGCCAGCAGTTACTCAGGGCTTCATAATTCACCCCTCCACTTT.

In this sample, this clonotype turned up many times. J is TRBJ2-5 and V is TRBV20-1; 11 positions match TRBD2. Germline CDR1 reads DFQATT; CDR2 reads SNEGSKA (reference sequence). The junction had 14 bases not matched to a gene; V was cut back by 7 bases and J by 4 bases. This CDR3 is 16 amino acids long. CDR3 amino acids: CSGRQGRGLAGETQYF. CDR3 in DNA: TGCAGTGGAAGACAGGGGCGCGGACTAGCGGGAGAGACCCAGTACTTC.